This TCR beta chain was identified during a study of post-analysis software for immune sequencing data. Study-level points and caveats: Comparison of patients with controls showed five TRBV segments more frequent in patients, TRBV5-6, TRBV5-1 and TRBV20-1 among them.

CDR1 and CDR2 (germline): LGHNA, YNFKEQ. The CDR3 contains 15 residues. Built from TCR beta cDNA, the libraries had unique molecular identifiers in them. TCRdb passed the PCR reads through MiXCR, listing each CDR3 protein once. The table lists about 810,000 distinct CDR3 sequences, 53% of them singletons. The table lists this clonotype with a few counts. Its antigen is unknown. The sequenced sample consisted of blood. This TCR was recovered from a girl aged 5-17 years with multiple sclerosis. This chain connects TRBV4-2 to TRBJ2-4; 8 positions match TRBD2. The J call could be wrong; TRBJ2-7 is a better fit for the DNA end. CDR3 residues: CASSEPQRGFYEQYF. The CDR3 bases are TGTGCCAGCAGCGAACCTCAGCGGGGGTTCTACGAGCAGTACTTC.